Below, one T cell receptor beta chain is given with its context. Profiled with immunoSEQ multiplex PCR; TCRdb holds only in-frame clones, not every one. This sample has roughly 20,000 clones, with roughly 83% found just once. The data are from a study of control samples from healthy donors and cancer patients. CDR1 LGHDT and CDR2 YNNKEL come from the germline V gene (reference sequence). V shed 6 bases, J shed 5 bases, and the junction held 6 bases outside the gene matches. The CDR3 sequence is 14 residues long. This TCR came from a man aged 55 to 70 with head and neck cancer. Input material: PBMCs. The chain employs TRBV3-1 (or the pseudogene TRBV3-2) and TRBJ2-3; 9 nucleotides align to TRBD2. The CDR3 coding sequence is TGTGCCAGCAGTTTACTAGCGGGTTTAGATACGCAGTATTTT. The encoded protein is CASSLLAGLDTQYF.